This TCR beta chain emerged from a study of blood T cell repertoires in COVID-19. Here immunoSEQ multiplex PCR was the method, and the copy in TCRdb shows in-frame clones only, minus some. The sample lists roughly 190,000 clones, roughly four fifths occurring once. Germline V CDR1 and CDR2: SGHKS, YYEKEE (reference sequence). Trimming stripped 4 bases from V and 0 bases from J, with 10 bases between. The CDR3 totals 14 residues. The chain is built from TRBV5-5 and TRBJ1-2, with a weak D call TRBD1 (5 bases). Sequenced material: PBMCs or T cells enriched from blood (not recorded which). The sequence was collected from a man aged 35 to 55 who had recovered from COVID-19. The CDR3 spells CASSQTGPNYGYTF. The CDR3 nucleotides are TGTGCCAGCAGCCAAACAGGACCTAACTATGGCTACACCTTC.